One sample yielded the 13 T cell receptor beta chains listed below, sequenced in a study of T-cell memory formation after mild COVID-19. TCRdb re-analysed the 5' RACE reads in MiXCR, keeping a single row per CDR3 protein. The sample contains 300,000 to 350,000 distinct CDR3 sequences, roughly an eighth of which appear only once. Sequenced material: PBMCs or a T cell subset sorted from them (not recorded which). The receptors were gathered from a man aged 18 to 29 who had mild COVID-19 (a few samples of this study predate the infection). Cell type and time point are not known.

As DNA, the CDR3 is TGTGCCAGCAGCGCAAGACAGGGGATTAATTCACCCCTCCACTTT. This codes for CASSARQGINSPLHF. The rearrangement uses TRBV7-2 and TRBJ1-6; 8 nucleotides align to TRBD1. The CDR3 contains 15 residues. Germline CDR1 and CDR2: SGHTA and FQGNSA. The V segment lost 5 bases and the J segment 6 bases; nucleotides outside the gene matches: 6.

This chain links TRBV5-6 with TRBJ1-2; D unclear. This CDR3 is built from 14 residues. Trimming cost V 4 bases and J 4 bases, with 14 bases left between them. The germline V gene encodes CDR1 SGHDT and CDR2 YYEEEE. CDR3 sequence reads: CASSTGGRIYGYTF. DNA for the CDR3: TGTGCCAGCAGCACGGGAGGACGGATCTATGGCTACACCTTC.

The chain has TRBV7-9 and TRBJ1-5, with unresolved D. The CDR3 totals 12 residues. V lost 4 bases and J 13 bases, leaving 14 bases between the germline ends. Germline V CDR1 and CDR2: SEHNR, FQNEAQ (reference sequence). DNA of the CDR3: TGTGCCAGCAGCTCGGACTCAGGTACTCAGCATTTT. Translation gives CASSSDSGTQHF.

V gene TRBV12-3 or TRBV12-4 combines with J gene TRBJ1-2; 9 bases agree with TRBD1. CDR3 length equals 14 residues. Unmatched junction bases numbered 6, after V lost 8 bases and J lost 2 bases. As DNA, the CDR3 is TGTGCCAGCCGTTCCGGGACAGGGAACTATGGCTACACCTTC. Translation gives CASRSGTGNYGYTF.

This chain's CDR3 is CASSIAPLQETQYF. Here the CDR3 DNA reads TGCGCCAGCAGCATTGCGCCCCTTCAAGAGACCCAGTACTTC. The chain is built from TRBV5-1 and TRBJ2-5; the D is unclear. Germline values: CDR1 SGHRS, CDR2 YFSETQ. This CDR3 contains 14 residues. Trimming shortened V by 4 bases and J by 2 bases, and 12 bases separated the two germline ends.

The J gene is TRBJ2-1, the V gene TRBV11-2; D tentatively fits TRBD1 or TRBD2 (5 bases each). V was pared by 5 bases and J by 4 bases, with 12 bases between. Germline V gene sequence: CDR1 SGHAT, CDR2 FQNNGV. The CDR3 loop spans 14 amino acids. The CDR3 DNA reads as TGTGCCAGCAGCCCAGGGACCGAATACAATGAGCAGTTCTTC. The encoded protein is CASSPGTEYNEQFF.

This clonotype was recorded a few times. The chain links TRBV9 to TRBJ2-7; D not certain. CDR3 length: 17 amino acids. CDR1 and CDR2 (germline): SGDLS, YYNGEE. Deletions cut 4 bases from V and 0 bases from J, with 20 bases between. CDR3 sequence reads: CASSSPRFGSSSYEQYF. CDR3 DNA sequence: TGTGCCAGCAGCTCCCCCCGGTTCGGCTCTTCCTCCTACGAGCAGTACTTC.

This clonotype was counted ten times or more. V usage is TRBV11-2 and J usage is TRBJ2-5, with D perhaps TRBD2 (6 bases). There are 15 residues in the CDR3. Trimming left V 3 bases short and J 4 bases short, with 15 bases between. Germline V gives CDR1 SGHAT, CDR2 FQNNGV. CDR3 loop: CASSFDIAARETQYF. CDR3 bases: TGTGCCAGCAGCTTCGACATAGCGGCACGAGAGACCCAGTACTTC.

This clonotype showed up just a few times. The CDR3 DNA reads TGCGCCAGCAGCTTGGATAAGGTGGGGACTGAAGCTTTCTTT. Amino acids: CASSLDKVGTEAFF. The chain employs TRBV5-1 and TRBJ1-1, with D hard to call. CDR3 length equals 14 residues. Germline V gene sequence: CDR1 SGHRS, CDR2 YFSETQ. V was cut by 0 bases and J by 5 bases, with 11 bases left in between.

This clonotype has a handful of counts. The chain recombines TRBV7-2 with TRBJ2-1; maybe TRBD2 (5 bases). Germline V gene lookup returns CDR1 SGHTA and CDR2 FQGNSA. The ends were cut back, 5 bases at V and 0 bases at J, with 11 bases in the middle. The CDR3 covers 15 residues. DNA of the CDR3: TGTGCCAGCAGCCCCGACTATAGCTCCTACAATGAGCAGTTCTTC. It encodes CASSPDYSSYNEQFF.

The J gene is TRBJ2-3, the V gene TRBV4-1, with D perhaps assigned TRBD1 or TRBD2 (5 bases each). Trimming removed 6 bases at V and 5 bases at J, with 15 bases between. Germline-derived CDR1 and CDR2 are MGHRA and YSYEKL. This CDR3 is 14 amino acids long. For the CDR3, the DNA is TGCGCCAGCAGTGGCTCTCGGGGACGAGATACGCAGTATTTT. This codes for CASSGSRGRDTQYF.

The rearrangement links TRBV20-1 to TRBJ2-1; 9 bases match TRBD2. Germline trimming cut 6 bases from V and 6 bases from J; bases unmatched to any gene: 6. From germline, CDR1 is DFQATT and CDR2 SNEGSKA (reference sequence). There are 13 residues in the CDR3. The CDR3 nucleotides are TGCAGTGCCTACCTAGCGGGGTTCAATGAGCAGTTCTTC. Its translation: CSAYLAGFNEQFF.

The chain links TRBV6-6 to TRBJ1-6, with 7 bases fitting TRBD1. In germline, CDR1 is MNHNY, CDR2 SVGAGI (reference sequence). The junction had 10 bases not matched to a gene; V was cut back by 7 bases and J by 4 bases. This CDR3 has 16 amino acids. DNA of the CDR3: TGTGCCAGCACAAATCAGGGGGTGATTTATAATTCACCCCTCCACTTT. Amino acids: CASTNQGVIYNSPLHF.